This note documents a single T cell receptor beta chain sequence. The data stem from a study of blood T cell repertoires in COVID-19. Study at large: There were acute and convalescent COVID-19 samples, and they came from the United States, Italy and Spain. From T cells, B-cell-depleted T cells, or PBMCs came the material, which was cDNA or gDNA.

Per the study methods: Amplifying reference gene primers gave estimates of nucleated cell counts. Here immunoSEQ multiplex PCR was the method, and the copy in TCRdb shows in-frame clones only, minus some. The DNA was the basis for D and trimming; V, J and clone size are from that table. The top ten hold roughly 2.7% of the sample, which has under 250,000 clones, around 78% seen once. Germline assignment: CDR1 MNHEY and CDR2 SVGAGI. V gave up 0 bases and J gave up 5 bases; unmatched junction bases: 9. This CDR3 is 16 amino acids long. The sequenced sample consisted of peripheral blood. The source of this sequence is a woman in her 70s with active or convalescent COVID-19. The V gene is TRBV6-5, the J gene TRBJ2-5; 7 nucleotides match TRBD1. The CDR3 DNA is TGTGCCAGCAGTTACTCCAGACAGGGAGAAGGGGAGACCCAGTACTTC. Amino acids: CASSYSRQGEGETQYF.